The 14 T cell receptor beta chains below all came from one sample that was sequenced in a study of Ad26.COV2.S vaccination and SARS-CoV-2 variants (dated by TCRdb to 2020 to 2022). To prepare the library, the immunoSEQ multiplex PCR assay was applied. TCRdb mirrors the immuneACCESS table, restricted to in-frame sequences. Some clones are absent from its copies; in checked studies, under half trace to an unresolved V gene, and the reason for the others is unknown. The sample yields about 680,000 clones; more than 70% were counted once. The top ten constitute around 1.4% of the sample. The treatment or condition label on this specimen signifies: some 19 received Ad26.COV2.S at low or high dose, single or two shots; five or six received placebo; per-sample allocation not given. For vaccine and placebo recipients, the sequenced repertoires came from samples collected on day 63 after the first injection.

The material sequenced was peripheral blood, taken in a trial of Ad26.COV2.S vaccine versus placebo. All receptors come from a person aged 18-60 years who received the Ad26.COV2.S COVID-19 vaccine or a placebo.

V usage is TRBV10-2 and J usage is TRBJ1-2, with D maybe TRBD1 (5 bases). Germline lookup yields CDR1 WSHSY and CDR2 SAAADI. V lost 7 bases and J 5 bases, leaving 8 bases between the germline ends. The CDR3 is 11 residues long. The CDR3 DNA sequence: TGCGCCAGCACTCAGGGATATGGCTACACCTTC. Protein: CASTQGYGYTF.

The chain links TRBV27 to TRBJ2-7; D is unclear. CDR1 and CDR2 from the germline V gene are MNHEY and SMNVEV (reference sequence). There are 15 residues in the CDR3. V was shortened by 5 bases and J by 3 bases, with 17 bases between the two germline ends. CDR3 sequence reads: CASSKKGTVGYEQYF. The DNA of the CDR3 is TGTGCCAGCAGTAAGAAGGGAACCGTGGGCTACGAGCAGTACTTC.

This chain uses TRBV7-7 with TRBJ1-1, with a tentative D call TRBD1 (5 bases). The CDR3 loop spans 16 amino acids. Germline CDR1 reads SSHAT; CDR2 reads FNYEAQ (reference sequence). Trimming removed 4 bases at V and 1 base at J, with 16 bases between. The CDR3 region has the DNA TGTGCCAGCAGCTCCCGACGACGGGACGGGAACACTGAAGCTTTCTTT. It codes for CASSSRRRDGNTEAFF. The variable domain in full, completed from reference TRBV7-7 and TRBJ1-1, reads GAGVSQSPRYKVTKRGQDVTLRCDPISSHATLYWYQQALGQGPEFLTYFNYEAQPDKSGLPSDRFSAERPEGSISTLTIQRTEQRDSAMYRCASSSRRRDGNTEAFFGQGTRLTVV.

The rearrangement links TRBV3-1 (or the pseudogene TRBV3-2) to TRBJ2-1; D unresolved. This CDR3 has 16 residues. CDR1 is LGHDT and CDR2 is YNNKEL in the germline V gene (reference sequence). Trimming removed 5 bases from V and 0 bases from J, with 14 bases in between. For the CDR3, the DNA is TGTGCCAGCAGCTACAGCCGTATGAGCTCCTACAATGAGCAGTTCTTC. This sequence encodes CASSYSRMSSYNEQFF.

This chain's CDR3 is CAWSRTGGILYEQYF. The CDR3 nucleotides read TGTGCCTGGAGCCGGACAGGGGGAATTTTGTACGAGCAGTACTTC. The V and J genes are TRBV30 and TRBJ2-7; 10 bases map to TRBD1. V shed 3 bases and J 4 bases; nucleotides not matched to a gene: 9. In germline, CDR1 is GTSNPN, CDR2 SVGIG (reference sequence). The CDR3 loop spans 15 amino acids.

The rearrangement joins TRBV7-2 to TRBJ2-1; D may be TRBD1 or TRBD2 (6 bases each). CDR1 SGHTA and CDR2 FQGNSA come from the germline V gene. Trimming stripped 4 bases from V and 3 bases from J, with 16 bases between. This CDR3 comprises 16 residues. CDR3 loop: CASSSKGGAVYNEQFF. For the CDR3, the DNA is TGTGCCAGCAGCTCAAAGGGGGGAGCCGTCTACAATGAGCAGTTCTTC.

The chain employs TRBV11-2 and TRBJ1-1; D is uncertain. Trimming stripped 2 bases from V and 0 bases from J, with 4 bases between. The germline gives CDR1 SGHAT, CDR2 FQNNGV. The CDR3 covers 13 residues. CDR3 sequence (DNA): TGTGCCAGCAGCTTATATGTGAACACTGAAGCTTTCTTT. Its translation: CASSLYVNTEAFF.

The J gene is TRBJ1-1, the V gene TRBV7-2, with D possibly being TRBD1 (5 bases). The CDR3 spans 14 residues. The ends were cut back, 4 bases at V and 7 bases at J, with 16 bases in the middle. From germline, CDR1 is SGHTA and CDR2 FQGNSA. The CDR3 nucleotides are TGTGCCAGCAGCTGGACATCGCCGGGCATTGAAGCTTTCTTT. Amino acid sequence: CASSWTSPGIEAFF.

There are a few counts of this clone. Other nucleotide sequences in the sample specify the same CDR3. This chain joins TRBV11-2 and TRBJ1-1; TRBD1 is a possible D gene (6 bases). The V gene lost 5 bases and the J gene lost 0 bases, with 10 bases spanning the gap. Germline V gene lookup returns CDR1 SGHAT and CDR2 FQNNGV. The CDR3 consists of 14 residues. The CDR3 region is CASSPGTLNTEAFF. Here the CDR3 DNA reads TGTGCCAGCAGCCCGGGGACACTGAACACTGAAGCTTTCTTT.

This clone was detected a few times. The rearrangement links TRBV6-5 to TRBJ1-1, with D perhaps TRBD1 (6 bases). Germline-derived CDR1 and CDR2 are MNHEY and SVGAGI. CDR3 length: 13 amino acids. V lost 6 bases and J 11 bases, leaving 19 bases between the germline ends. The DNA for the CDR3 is TGTGCCAGCAGCCGCTCCGTAGGGGGTGAGGCTTTCTTT. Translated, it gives CASSRSVGGEAFF.

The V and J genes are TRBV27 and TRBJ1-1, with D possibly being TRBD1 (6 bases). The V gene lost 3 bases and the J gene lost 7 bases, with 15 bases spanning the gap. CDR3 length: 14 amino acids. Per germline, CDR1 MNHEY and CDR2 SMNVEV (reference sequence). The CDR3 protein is CASSFGRGGSEAFF. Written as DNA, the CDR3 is TGTGCCAGCAGTTTTGGCAGGGGAGGGAGTGAAGCTTTCTTT.

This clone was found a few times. CDR3: CASSPDRGRYEQYF. The CDR3 DNA is TGTGCCAGCAGCCCGGACAGGGGGAGATACGAGCAGTACTTC. J is TRBJ2-7 and V is TRBV7-2; 10 bases align to TRBD1. The CDR3 consists of 14 residues. Germline-derived CDR1 and CDR2 are SGHTA and FQGNSA. The J segment lost 4 bases and the V segment lost 5 bases, leaving 5 bases of the junction unmatched.

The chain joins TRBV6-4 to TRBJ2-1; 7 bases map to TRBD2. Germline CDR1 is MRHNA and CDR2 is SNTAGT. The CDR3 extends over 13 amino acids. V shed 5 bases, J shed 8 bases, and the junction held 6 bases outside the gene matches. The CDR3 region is CASSNLRGDEQFF. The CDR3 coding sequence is TGTGCCAGCAGTAACCTACGGGGGGATGAGCAGTTCTTC.

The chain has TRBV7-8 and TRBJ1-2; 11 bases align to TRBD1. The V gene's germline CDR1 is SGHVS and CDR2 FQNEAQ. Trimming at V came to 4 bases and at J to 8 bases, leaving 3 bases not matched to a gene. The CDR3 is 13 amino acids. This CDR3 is CASSSGQGEGYTF. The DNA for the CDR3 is TGTGCCAGCAGCTCGGGACAGGGGGAAGGCTACACCTTC.